A selection of T cell receptor beta chains follows, all from one sample in a study of PD-1 blockade in classical Hodgkin lymphoma. Sequencing was performed with immunoSEQ multiplex PCR; in TCRdb, only in-frame clones are kept and a portion is missing. Here the sample spans about 28,000 clones, around four fifths being singletons. Sequenced here: peripheral blood mononuclear cells (PBMCs), sampled before the second cycle of nivolumab. Source of these receptors: a human donor with classical Hodgkin lymphoma. The CDR3 runs from the conserved cysteine through the conserved F or W. The D gene is left open where the match is weak. Clone size, where shown, is once, few, many, or a class for clones that have expanded.

>TRBD1|.|TRBV2|TRBJ1-2
CASSLRDRAPNGYTF
TGTGCCAGCAGTCTCCGGGACAGGGCCCCGAATGGCTACACCTTC
>.|few|TRBV20-1|TRBJ2-7
CTGTREYEQYF
TGCACCGGGACTCGCGAGTACGAGCAGTACTTC
>.|.|TRBV28|TRBJ1-5
CASSGGRNQPQHF
TGTGCCAGCAGCGGGGGGAGGAATCAGCCCCAGCATTTT
>TRBD1|.|TRBV28|TRBJ1-1
CASSLDGTGGMNTEAFF
TGTGCCAGCAGTTTGGACGGGACAGGGGGCATGAACACTGAAGCTTTCTTT
>.|.|TRBV19|TRBJ2-3
CASRQAGFTDTQYF
TGTGCCAGTCGACAGGCCGGTTTCACAGATACGCAGTATTTT
>TRBD1|few|TRBV4-1|TRBJ1-1
CASSQAGGRDEAFF
TGTGCCAGCAGCCAAGCAGGGGGCCGTGATGAAGCTTTCTTT
>.|.|TRBV2|TRBJ2-2
CASSEAPRWTGELFF
TGTGCCAGCAGTGAAGCTCCTAGATGGACCGGGGAGCTGTTTTTT
>.|few|TRBV6-6|TRBJ1-4
CASSHEKLFF
TGTGCCAGCAGCCATGAAAAACTGTTTTTT
>.|.|TRBV4-3|TRBJ1-3
CASSQDIAGGNTIYF
TGCGCCAGCAGCCAAGATATCGCAGGGGGAAACACCATATATTTT
>TRBD1|few|TRBV28|TRBJ1-5
CASSPLGQGDGQPQHF
TGTGCCAGCAGTCCTCTGGGCCAGGGGGACGGTCAGCCCCAGCATTTT
>TRBD2|.|TRBV4-2|TRBJ2-7
CASSQDPGVAGEYEQYF
TGTGCCAGCAGCCAAGATCCCGGGGTAGCGGGAGAGTACGAGCAGTACTTC
>.|once|TRBV5-1|TRBJ1-1
CASSVRRNTEAFF
TGCGCCAGCAGCGTCCGACGGAACACTGAAGCTTTCTTT
>TRBD1|.|TRBV27|TRBJ1-2
CASRYQGQGAGYTF
TGTGCCAGCAGATACCAAGGACAGGGGGCCGGCTACACCTTC
>TRBD1|.|TRBV28|TRBJ2-1
CASRTRTITGDPEQFF
TGTGCCAGCAGAACCCGCACGATTACAGGGGACCCTGAGCAGTTCTTC
>.|few|TRBV6-6|TRBJ1-2
CASRESGYGYTF
TGTGCCAGCAGGGAGTCGGGCTATGGCTACACCTTC
>.|.|TRBV19|TRBJ1-1
CASSIAGLLMRAFF
TGTGCCAGTAGTATTGCCGGCCTTCTTATGCGCGCTTTCTTT
>.|.|TRBV5-1|TRBJ2-5
CASSLDGFGETQYF
TGCGCCAGCAGCTTGGATGGGTTTGGGGAGACCCAGTACTTC
>TRBD1|.|TRBV27|TRBJ1-4
CATRQGIATNEKLFF
TGTGCCACCCGACAGGGGATCGCAACTAATGAAAAACTGTTTTTT
>.|.|TRBV27|TRBJ2-3
CASSPGTPGNTQYF
TGTGCCAGCTCCCCCGGGACTCCCGGCAATACGCAGTATTTT
>.|.|TRBV11-3|TRBJ1-6
CASSLKKNSPLHF
TGTGCCAGCAGCTTAAAGAAAAATTCACCCCTCCACTTT
>.|.|TRBV29-1|TRBJ1-1
CSVEDGLNTEAFF
TGCAGCGTTGAGGACGGCCTAAACACTGAAGCTTTCTTT
>.|.|TRBV6-5|TRBJ1-2
CASRERLNYGYTF
TGTGCCAGCAGAGAAAGGTTGAACTATGGCTACACCTTC
>TRBD1|once|TRBV6-6|TRBJ1-4
CASSYWTGSREKLFF
TGTGCCAGCAGTTACTGGACAGGATCGCGTGAAAAACTGTTTTTT
>TRBD1|.|TRBV18|TRBJ1-1
CASSLGAGGAFGTEAFF
TGTGCCAGCTCTCTCGGGGCAGGGGGCGCTTTTGGTACTGAAGCTTTCTTT
>TRBD1|.|TRBV7-9|TRBJ1-2
CASSLAGARGSYGYTF
TGTGCCAGCAGCTTAGCGGGGGCCAGGGGGAGCTATGGCTACACCTTC
>.|.|TRBV2|TRBJ1-2
CASSVQSANYGYTF
TGTGCCAGCAGTGTTCAGTCAGCTAACTATGGCTACACCTTC
>.|.|TRBV5-1|TRBJ1-4
CASSAGRRGGNEKLFF
TGCGCCAGCAGCGCCGGCCGGCGGGGGGGAAATGAAAAACTGTTTTTT
>TRBD2|once|TRBV2|TRBJ2-1
CASSEGRGTSGPRNEQFF
TGTGCCAGCAGTGAAGGTAGGGGGACTAGCGGGCCGCGGAATGAGCAGTTCTTC
>TRBD1|.|TRBV5-1|TRBJ2-1
CASSAGTGSYNEQFF
TGCGCCAGCAGCGCCGGGACAGGGTCCTACAATGAGCAGTTCTTC
>.|.|TRBV6-1|TRBJ2-7
CASSEEGRTYEQYF
TGTGCCAGCAGTGAAGAAGGCAGAACCTACGAGCAGTACTTC
>.|.|TRBV28|TRBJ2-3
CASSWGVMGTDTQYF
TGTGCCAGCAGTTGGGGAGTGATGGGCACAGATACGCAGTATTTT
>.|.|TRBV10-3|TRBJ1-1
CAISEDAIRAAFF
TGTGCCATCAGTGAGGACGCGATCAGGGCTGCTTTCTTT
>.|.|TRBV23-1|TRBJ2-2
CASSQGGRGILGWCPPGELFF
TGCGCCAGCAGTCAAGGAGGACGGGGGATTCTTGGTTGGTGTCCTCCCGGGGAGCTGTTTTTT
>TRBD1|.|TRBV6-5|TRBJ2-7
CASSFDRGPYEQYF
TGTGCCAGCAGTTTTGACAGGGGGCCGTACGAGCAGTACTTC
>.|.|TRBV28|TRBJ1-2
CASSSGGYGYTF
TGTGCCAGCAGTTCGGGGGGCTATGGCTACACCTTC
>.|.|TRBV28|TRBJ2-1
CASRGWEYNEQFF
TGTGCCAGCCGTGGGTGGGAGTACAATGAGCAGTTCTTC
>.|few|TRBV5-6|TRBJ2-5
CASSGGINGETQYF
TGTGCCAGCAGCGGGGGCATAAACGGGGAGACCCAGTACTTC
>.|.|TRBV6-5|TRBJ1-1
CASRIGGYTEAFF
TGTGCCAGCAGGATCGGGGGGTACACTGAAGCTTTCTTT
>.|.|TRBV11-2|TRBJ1-6
CASSHNDNSPLHF
TGTGCCAGCAGCCACAACGATAATTCACCCCTCCACTTT
>.|.|TRBV28|TRBJ1-2
CASSKPGLGGYTF
TGTGCCAGCAGCAAACCGGGACTTGGGGGCTACACCTTC
>.|.|TRBV28|TRBJ2-4
CATQGARGGENIQYF
TGTGCCACCCAGGGGGCCCGGGGGGGTGAAAACATTCAGTACTTC
>TRBD1|few|TRBV11-3|TRBJ2-1
CASRNRDREWNEQFF
TGTGCCAGCAGAAACCGGGACAGGGAGTGGAATGAGCAGTTCTTC
>TRBD1|.|TRBV6-5|TRBJ2-1
CASSGGTGGEQFF
TGTGCCAGCAGTGGGGGGACAGGGGGTGAGCAGTTCTTC
>.|.|TRBV18|TRBJ1-2
CASSPETGGVGYTF
TGTGCCAGCTCACCAGAGACAGGAGGGGTAGGCTACACCTTC
>TRBD2|.|TRBV29-1|TRBJ2-1
CSERTSGSEQFF
TGCAGCGAGAGGACTAGCGGGTCTGAGCAGTTCTTC